What follows is one T cell receptor beta chain and its context. The antigen remains undetermined. For each CDR3 protein, TCRdb gives one entry from its re-call of the 5' RACE reads, without DNA. The specimen's table records some 440,000 distinct CDR3 sequences. This entry is derived from a study of monozygotic twins with inflammatory bowel disease. Study observations and caveats: Repertoire similarity matched across concordant and discordant twins, perhaps owing to limited power. Patient repertoires may have gained variability from differing immunosuppressive treatments.

The clonotype comes from a human donor with ulcerative colitis or Crohn's disease, or a healthy co-twin of an affected twin (not recorded which). The sample comprised blood.

This CDR3 reads CASSQVGVRAPEAFF. The chain carries TRBV3-1 and TRBJ1-1. Germline V gene lookup returns CDR1 LGHDT and CDR2 YNNKEL (reference sequence). This CDR3 has 15 amino acids.